This TCR beta chain was sequenced in a study of long-term antiretroviral therapy in people with HIV. The CDR3 has 15 residues. V gave up 7 bases and J gave up 6 bases; unmatched junction bases: 8. The germline V gene has CDR1 ENHRY and CDR2 SYGVKD. Sequencing used immunoSEQ v3.0 at survey level. Sequencing used immunoSEQ multiplex PCR; TCRdb keeps in-frame clones, though not all of them. The sample records 30,000 to 35,000 clones, 65% to 85% being singletons. This receptor was obtained from a woman in her fifties or sixties with HIV. The chain uses TRBV10-3 and TRBJ2-3, with 12 bases matching TRBD2. The sequenced sample was unsorted PBMCs, obtained 3.1 years after starting antiretroviral therapy. In DNA form, the CDR3 reads TGTGCCATCATGCCTAGCGGGGGGGCCTGGGATACGCAGTATTTT. It is translated as CAIMPSGGAWDTQYF.